These T cell receptor beta chains were read from a single sample in a study of T cell repertoires in cytomegalovirus infection. TCRdb reprocessed the reads via MiXCR and lists one record per CDR3 protein. This table has a few hundred thousand distinct CDR3 sequences, 33% appearing once. Which antigens these TCRs recognize remains unknown. Here the sequenced sample was cultured PBMCs, taken from culture after CMV antigen stimulation. These TCRs come from a human donor in good health (CMV status not recorded). Some clones in this sample may be carry-over from other donors' samples. The CDR3 runs from the conserved cysteine through the conserved F or W. The D gene is left open where the match is weak. Clone size is given for some rows only: seen once, a few or many times, or a class if the clone is expanded.

>TRBV27|few|-|TRBJ2-3
CASSPGGGSSTDTQYF
TGTGCCAGCAGCCCAGGTGGGGGCAGCTCTACAGATACGCAGTATTTT
>TRBV4-1|few|TRBD2|TRBJ2-3
CASSLPSGNTDTQYF
TGCGCCAGCAGCCTACCTAGCGGGAACACAGATACGCAGTATTTT
>TRBV6-1|few|TRBD2|TRBJ2-1
CASSEATLYPGLAGANEQFF
TGTGCCAGCAGTGAAGCCACATTGTACCCGGGACTAGCGGGAGCCAATGAGCAGTTCTTC
>TRBV7-8|few|-|TRBJ2-5
CASSLTRGSKTQYF
TGTGCCAGCAGCCTAACCCGAGGATCGAAGACCCAGTACTTC
>TRBV7-2|many|-|TRBJ2-2
CASSPSSTPGRNTGELFF
TGTGCCAGCAGCCCCAGTTCGACCCCAGGGAGGAACACCGGGGAGCTGTTTTTT
>TRBV12-3/TRBV12-4|many|-|TRBJ2-5
CASSSGLGGETQYF
TGTGCCAGCAGTTCGGGACTCGGCGGTGAGACCCAGTACTTC
>TRBV28|few|TRBD2|TRBJ2-7
CASSGMGGTSGRHEQYF
TGTGCCAGCAGTGGGATGGGGGGGACTAGCGGGAGACACGAGCAGTACTTC
>TRBV28|few|-|TRBJ2-7
CASSSWMRSSYEQYF
TGTGCCAGCAGCTCATGGATGAGGAGCTCCTACGAGCAGTACTTC
>TRBV2|-|TRBD1|TRBJ1-1
CASSKGQKTEAFF
TGTGCCAGCAGTAAGGGACAGAAAACTGAAGCTTTCTTT
>TRBV27|-|TRBD2|TRBJ2-1
CASSYPGLAVNEQFF
TGTGCCAGCAGTTATCCGGGACTAGCGGTCAATGAGCAGTTCTTC
>TRBV6-6|few|-|TRBJ2-5
CASSKGPGAQETQYF
TGTGCCAGCAGTAAGGGCCCCGGGGCTCAAGAGACCCAGTACTTC
>TRBV6-5|few|-|TRBJ2-3
CASTKVDSSTDTQYF
TGTGCCAGCACCAAAGTTGACAGTAGCACAGATACGCAGTATTTT
>TRBV19|-|-|TRBJ1-5
CASSTGAVQPQHF
TGTGCCAGTAGTACAGGGGCCGTTCAGCCCCAGCATTTT
>TRBV19|-|-|TRBJ2-5
CASSPPSVETQYF
TGTGCCAGTAGTCCCCCCTCTGTAGAGACCCAGTACTTC
>TRBV28|-|-|TRBJ1-5
CASNRGMEGSNQPQHF
TGTGCCAGCAATCGGGGGATGGAGGGTAGCAATCAGCCCCAGCATTTT
>TRBV9|-|TRBD1|TRBJ1-1
CASSVRTGGAEAFF
TGTGCCAGCAGCGTAAGGACAGGGGGCGCTGAAGCTTTCTTT
>TRBV20-1|-|-|TRBJ2-3
CSARENLADTQYF
TGCAGTGCTAGAGAGAATTTAGCAGATACGCAGTATTTT
>TRBV7-6|-|-|TRBJ2-5
CASSYTASGQETQYF
TGTGCCAGCAGCTATACTGCCAGCGGACAAGAGACCCAGTACTTC
>TRBV7-2|many|TRBD2|TRBJ2-7
CASSLSGGSYEQYF
TGTGCCAGCAGCTTATCGGGAGGGTCCTACGAGCAGTACTTC
>TRBV6-6|-|-|TRBJ1-5
CASSYDDLGQPQHF
TGTGCCAGCAGTTACGATGATCTGGGGCAGCCCCAGCATTTT
>TRBV12-3/TRBV12-4|-|TRBD1|TRBJ1-5
CASSRRQGALDQPQHF
TGTGCCAGCAGTCGACGACAGGGGGCCTTGGATCAGCCCCAGCATTTT
>TRBV27|-|TRBD1|TRBJ1-6
CASTPGQGNSPLHF
TGTGCCAGCACCCCTGGACAGGGGAATTCACCCCTCCACTTT
>TRBV24-1|-|TRBD1|TRBJ2-5
CATSDRTGYQETQYF
TGTGCCACCAGTGACCGGACAGGTTACCAAGAGACCCAGTACTTC
>TRBV19|-|TRBD1|TRBJ1-5
CASSTSTGDRQPQHF
TGTGCCAGTAGTACGTCGACAGGGGATCGTCAGCCCCAGCATTTT
>TRBV5-4|-|TRBD2|TRBJ2-5
CASSLTLAGGRETQYF
TGTGCCAGCAGCTTGACGCTAGCGGGAGGGCGGGAGACCCAGTACTTC
>TRBV6-2/TRBV6-3|-|-|TRBJ2-1
CASSSPWRQKTNEQFF
TGTGCCAGCAGTTCACCCTGGCGGCAGAAAACCAATGAGCAGTTCTTC
>TRBV12-3/TRBV12-4|-|TRBD1|TRBJ1-5
CASSQTGDREPYQPQHF
TGTGCCAGCAGCCAAACTGGGGACAGGGAACCGTATCAGCCCCAGCATTTT